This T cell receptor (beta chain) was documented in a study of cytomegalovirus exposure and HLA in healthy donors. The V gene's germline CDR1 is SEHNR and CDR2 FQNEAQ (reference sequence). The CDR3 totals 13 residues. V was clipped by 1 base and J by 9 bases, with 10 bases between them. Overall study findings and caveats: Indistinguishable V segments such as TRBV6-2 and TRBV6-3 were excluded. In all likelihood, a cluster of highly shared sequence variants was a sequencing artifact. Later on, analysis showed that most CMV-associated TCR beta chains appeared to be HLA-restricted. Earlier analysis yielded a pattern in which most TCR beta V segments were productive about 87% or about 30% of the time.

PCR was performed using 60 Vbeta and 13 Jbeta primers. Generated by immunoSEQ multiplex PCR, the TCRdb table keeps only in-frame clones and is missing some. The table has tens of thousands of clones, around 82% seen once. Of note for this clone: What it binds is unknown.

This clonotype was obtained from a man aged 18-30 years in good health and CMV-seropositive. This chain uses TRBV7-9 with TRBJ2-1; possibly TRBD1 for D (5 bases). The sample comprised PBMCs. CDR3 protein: CASSLEGRGEQFF. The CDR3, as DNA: TGTGCCAGCAGCTTAGAAGGAAGGGGTGAGCAGTTCTTC.